This T cell receptor (beta chain) was retrieved from a study of blood T cells in healthy people across ages. Trimming shortened V by 1 base and J by 10 bases, and 18 bases separated the two germline ends. The CDR3 is made up of 15 amino acids. Germline CDR1 is SGHTA and CDR2 is FQGNSA. Next came a second PCR, run for about 7 to 12 cycles, which used a sample-barcoded 5' primer along with a J-beta primer mix. From the 5' RACE reads, TCRdb called clonotypes with MiXCR, one entry per CDR3 protein. The table includes about 1.7 million distinct CDR3 sequences, over 25% detected once. The sequencing input was blood. The chain couples TRBV7-2 to TRBJ2-3; D possibly corresponds to TRBD2 (6 bases). This receptor was obtained from a woman under 40 in good health. This chain's CDR3 is CASSLDPGARGAQYF. CDR3 bases: TGTGCCAGCAGCTTAGACCCGGGAGCGAGAGGGGCGCAGTATTTT.